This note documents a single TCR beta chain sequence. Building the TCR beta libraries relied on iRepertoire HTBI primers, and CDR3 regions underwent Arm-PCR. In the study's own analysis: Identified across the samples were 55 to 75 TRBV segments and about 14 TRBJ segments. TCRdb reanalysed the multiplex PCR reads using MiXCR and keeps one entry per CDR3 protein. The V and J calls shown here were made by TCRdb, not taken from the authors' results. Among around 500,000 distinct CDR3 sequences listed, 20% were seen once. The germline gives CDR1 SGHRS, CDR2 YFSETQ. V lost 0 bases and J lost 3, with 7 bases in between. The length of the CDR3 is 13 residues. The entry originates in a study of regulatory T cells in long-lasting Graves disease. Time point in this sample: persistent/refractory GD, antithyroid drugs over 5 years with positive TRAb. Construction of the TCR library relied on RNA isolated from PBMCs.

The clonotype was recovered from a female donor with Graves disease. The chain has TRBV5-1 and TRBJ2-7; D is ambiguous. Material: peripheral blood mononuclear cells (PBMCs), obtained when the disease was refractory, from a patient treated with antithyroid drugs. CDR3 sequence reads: CASSLEPNYEQYF. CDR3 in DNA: TGCGCCAGCAGCTTGGAGCCGAACTACGAGCAGTACTTC. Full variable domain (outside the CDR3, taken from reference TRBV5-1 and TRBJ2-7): KAGVTQTPRYLIKTRGQQVTLSCSPISGHRSVSWYQQTPGQGLQFLFEYFSETQRNKGNFPGRFSGRQFSNSRSEMNVSTLELGDSALYLCASSLEPNYEQYFGPGTRLTVT.